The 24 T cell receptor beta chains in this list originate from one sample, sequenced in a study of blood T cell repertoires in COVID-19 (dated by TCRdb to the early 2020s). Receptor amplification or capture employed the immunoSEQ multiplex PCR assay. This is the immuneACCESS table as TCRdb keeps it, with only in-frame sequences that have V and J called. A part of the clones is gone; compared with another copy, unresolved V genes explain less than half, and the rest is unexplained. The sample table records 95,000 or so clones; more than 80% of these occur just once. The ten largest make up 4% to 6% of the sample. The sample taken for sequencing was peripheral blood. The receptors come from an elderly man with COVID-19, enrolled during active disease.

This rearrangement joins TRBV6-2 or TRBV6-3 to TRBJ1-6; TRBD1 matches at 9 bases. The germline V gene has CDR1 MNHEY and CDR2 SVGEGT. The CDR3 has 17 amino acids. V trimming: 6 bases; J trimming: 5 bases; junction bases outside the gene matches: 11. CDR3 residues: CASSPSGTGLDNSPLHF. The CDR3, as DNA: TGTGCCAGCAGCCCCAGTGGGACAGGGCTGGATAATTCACCCCTCCACTTT.

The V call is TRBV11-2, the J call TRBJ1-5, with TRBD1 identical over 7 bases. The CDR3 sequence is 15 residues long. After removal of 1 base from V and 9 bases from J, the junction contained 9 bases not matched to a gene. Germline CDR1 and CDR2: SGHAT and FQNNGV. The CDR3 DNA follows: TGTGCCAGCAGCTTAGGACAGGGATTCAGGATGCCCCAGCATTTT. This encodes CASSLGQGFRMPQHF.

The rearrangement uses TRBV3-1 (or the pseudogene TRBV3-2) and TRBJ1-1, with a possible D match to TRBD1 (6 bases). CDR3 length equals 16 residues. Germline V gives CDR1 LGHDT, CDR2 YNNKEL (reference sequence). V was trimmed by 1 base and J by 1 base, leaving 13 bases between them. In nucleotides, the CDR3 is TGTGCCAGCAGCCAAGGAACAGGGTGGTCGAACACTGAAGCTTTCTTT. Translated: CASSQGTGWSNTEAFF.

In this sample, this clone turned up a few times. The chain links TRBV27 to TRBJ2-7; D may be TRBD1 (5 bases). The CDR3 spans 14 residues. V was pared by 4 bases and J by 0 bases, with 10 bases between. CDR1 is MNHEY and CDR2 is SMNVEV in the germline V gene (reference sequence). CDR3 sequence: CASSYRFSSYEQYF. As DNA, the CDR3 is TGTGCCAGCAGTTACAGGTTTTCCTCCTACGAGCAGTACTTC.

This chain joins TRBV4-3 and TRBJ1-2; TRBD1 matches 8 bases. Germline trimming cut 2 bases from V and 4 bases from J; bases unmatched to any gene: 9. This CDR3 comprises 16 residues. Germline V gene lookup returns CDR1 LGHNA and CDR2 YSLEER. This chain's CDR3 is CASSQPDRGKSYGYTF. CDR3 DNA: TGCGCCAGCAGCCAACCCGACAGGGGAAAATCCTATGGCTACACCTTC.

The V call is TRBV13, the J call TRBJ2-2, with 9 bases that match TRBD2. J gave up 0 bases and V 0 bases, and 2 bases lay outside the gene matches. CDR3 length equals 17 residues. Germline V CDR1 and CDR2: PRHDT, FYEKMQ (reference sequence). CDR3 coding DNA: TGTGCCAGCAGCTTAGGCATAGCGGGGGCGAACACCGGGGAGCTGTTTTTT. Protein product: CASSLGIAGANTGELFF.

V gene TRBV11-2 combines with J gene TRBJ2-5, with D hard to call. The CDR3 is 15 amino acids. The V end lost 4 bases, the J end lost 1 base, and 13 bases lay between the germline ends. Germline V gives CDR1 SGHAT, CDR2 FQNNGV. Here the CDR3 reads CASSSWLGPQETQYF. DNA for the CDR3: TGTGCCAGCAGCTCTTGGCTAGGTCCCCAAGAGACCCAGTACTTC.

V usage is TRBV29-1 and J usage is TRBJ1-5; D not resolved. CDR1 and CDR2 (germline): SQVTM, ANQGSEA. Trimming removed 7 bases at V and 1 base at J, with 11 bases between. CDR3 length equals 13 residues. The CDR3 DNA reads TGCAGCGCCGTTCCGGGAAGCAATCAGCCCCAGCATTTT. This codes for CSAVPGSNQPQHF. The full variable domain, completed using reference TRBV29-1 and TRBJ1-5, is SAVISQKPSRDICQRGTSLTIQCQVDSQVTMMFWYRQQPGQSLTLIATANQGSEATYESGFVIDKFPISRPNLTFSTLTVSNMSPEDSSIYLCSAVPGSNQPQHFGDGTRLSIL.

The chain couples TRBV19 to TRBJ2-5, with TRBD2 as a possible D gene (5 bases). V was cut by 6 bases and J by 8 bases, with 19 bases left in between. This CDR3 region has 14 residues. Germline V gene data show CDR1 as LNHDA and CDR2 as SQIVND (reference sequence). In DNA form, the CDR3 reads TGTGCCAGTAGCGGACCTCCCCTGGGAGAAACCCAGTACTTC. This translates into CASSGPPLGETQYF. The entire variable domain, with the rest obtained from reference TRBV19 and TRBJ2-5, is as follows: DGGITQSPKYLFRKEGQNVTLSCEQNLNHDAMYWYRQDPGQGLRLIYYSQIVNDFQKGDIAEGYSVSREKKESFPLTVTSAQKNPTAFYLCASSGPPLGETQYFGPGTRLLVL.

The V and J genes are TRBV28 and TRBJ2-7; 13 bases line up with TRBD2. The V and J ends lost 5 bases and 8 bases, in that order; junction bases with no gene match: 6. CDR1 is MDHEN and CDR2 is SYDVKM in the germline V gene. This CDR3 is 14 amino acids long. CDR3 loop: CASSPGLAGEKQYF. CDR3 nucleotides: TGTGCCAGCAGTCCCGGACTAGCGGGAGAGAAGCAGTACTTC.

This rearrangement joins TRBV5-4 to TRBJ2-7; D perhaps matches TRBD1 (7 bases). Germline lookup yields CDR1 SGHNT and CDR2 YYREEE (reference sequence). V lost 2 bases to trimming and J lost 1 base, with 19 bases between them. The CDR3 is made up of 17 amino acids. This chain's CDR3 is CASSFGRRQGPSYEQYF. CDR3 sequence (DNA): TGTGCCAGCAGCTTCGGGAGAAGACAGGGCCCATCCTACGAGCAGTACTTC.

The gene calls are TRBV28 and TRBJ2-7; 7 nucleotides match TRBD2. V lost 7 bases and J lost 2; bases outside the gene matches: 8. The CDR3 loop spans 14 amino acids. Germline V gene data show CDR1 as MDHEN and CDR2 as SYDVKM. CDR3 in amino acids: CASMKGGSAYEQYF. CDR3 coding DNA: TGTGCCAGCATGAAGGGCGGGAGTGCCTACGAGCAGTACTTC. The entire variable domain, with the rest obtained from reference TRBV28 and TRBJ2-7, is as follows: DVKVTQSSRYLVKRTGEKVFLECVQDMDHENMFWYRQDPGLGLRLIYFSYDVKMKEKGDIPEGYSVSREKKERFSLILESASTNQTSMYLCASMKGGSAYEQYFGPGTRLTVT.

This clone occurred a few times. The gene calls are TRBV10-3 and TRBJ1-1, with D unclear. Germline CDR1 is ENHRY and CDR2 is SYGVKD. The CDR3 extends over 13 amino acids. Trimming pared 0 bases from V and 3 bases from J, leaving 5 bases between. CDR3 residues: CAISESAYTEAFF. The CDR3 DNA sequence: TGTGCCATCAGTGAGTCCGCGTACACTGAAGCTTTCTTT.

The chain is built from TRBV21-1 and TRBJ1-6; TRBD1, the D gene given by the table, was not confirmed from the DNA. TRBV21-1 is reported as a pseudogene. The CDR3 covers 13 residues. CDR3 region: CASSRQVNSPLHF. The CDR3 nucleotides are TGTGCCAGCAGCCGGCAGGTAAATTCACCCCTCCACTTT.

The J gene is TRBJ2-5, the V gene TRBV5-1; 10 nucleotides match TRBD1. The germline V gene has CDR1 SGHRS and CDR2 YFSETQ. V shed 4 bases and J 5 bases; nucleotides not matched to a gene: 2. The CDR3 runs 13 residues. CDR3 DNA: TGCGCCAGCAGCGGGACAGGGGTTGAGACCCAGTACTTC. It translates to CASSGTGVETQYF.

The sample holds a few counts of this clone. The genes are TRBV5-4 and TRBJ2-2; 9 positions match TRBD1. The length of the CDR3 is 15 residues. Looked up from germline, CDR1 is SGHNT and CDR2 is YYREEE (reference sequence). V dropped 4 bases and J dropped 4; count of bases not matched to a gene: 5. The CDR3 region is CASSPETGGTGELFF. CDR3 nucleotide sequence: TGTGCCAGCAGCCCCGAGACAGGGGGCACCGGGGAGCTGTTTTTT.

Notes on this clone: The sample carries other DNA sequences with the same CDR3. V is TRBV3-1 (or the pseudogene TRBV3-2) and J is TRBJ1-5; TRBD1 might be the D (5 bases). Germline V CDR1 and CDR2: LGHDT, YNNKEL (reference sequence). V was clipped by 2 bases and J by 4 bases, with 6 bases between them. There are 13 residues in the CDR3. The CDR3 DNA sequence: TGTGCCAGCAGCCAACGGGGGAATCAGCCCCAGCATTTT. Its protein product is CASSQRGNQPQHF.

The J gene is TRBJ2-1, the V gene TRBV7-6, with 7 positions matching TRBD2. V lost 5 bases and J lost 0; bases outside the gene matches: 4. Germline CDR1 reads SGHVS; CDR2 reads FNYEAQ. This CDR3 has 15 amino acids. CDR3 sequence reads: CASSGGTTSYNEQFF. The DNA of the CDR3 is TGTGCCAGCAGCGGCGGGACTACCTCCTACAATGAGCAGTTCTTC.

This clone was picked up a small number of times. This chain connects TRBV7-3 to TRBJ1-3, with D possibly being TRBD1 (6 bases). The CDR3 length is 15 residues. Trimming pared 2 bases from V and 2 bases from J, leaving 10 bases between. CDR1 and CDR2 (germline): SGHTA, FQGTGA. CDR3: CASSLRGAPGNTIYF. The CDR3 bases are TGTGCCAGCAGCTTACGGGGGGCGCCTGGAAACACCATATATTTT.

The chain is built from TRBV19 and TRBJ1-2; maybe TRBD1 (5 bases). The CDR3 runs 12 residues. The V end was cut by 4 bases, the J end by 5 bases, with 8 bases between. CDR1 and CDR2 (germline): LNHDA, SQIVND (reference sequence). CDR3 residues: CASSTPGYGYTF. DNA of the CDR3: TGTGCCAGTAGTACACCAGGGTATGGCTACACCTTC.

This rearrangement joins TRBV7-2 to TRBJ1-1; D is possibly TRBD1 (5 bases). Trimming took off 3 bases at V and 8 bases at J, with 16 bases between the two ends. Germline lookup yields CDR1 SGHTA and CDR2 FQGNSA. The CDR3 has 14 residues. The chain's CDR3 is CASSFQGHDAEAFF. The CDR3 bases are TGTGCCAGCAGCTTCCAGGGCCATGATGCGGAAGCTTTCTTT.

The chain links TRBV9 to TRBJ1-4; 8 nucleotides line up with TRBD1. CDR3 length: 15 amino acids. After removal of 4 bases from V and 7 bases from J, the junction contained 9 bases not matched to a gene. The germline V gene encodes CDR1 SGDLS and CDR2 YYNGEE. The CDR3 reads CASSPRTGKGEKLFF. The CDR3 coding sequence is TGTGCCAGCAGCCCCCGGACAGGGAAGGGTGAAAAACTGTTTTTT.

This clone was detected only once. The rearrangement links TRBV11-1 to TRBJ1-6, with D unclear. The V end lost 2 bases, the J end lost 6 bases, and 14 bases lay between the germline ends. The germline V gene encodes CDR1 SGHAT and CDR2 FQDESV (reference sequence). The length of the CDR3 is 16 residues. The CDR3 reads CASSLPGGGRNSPLHF. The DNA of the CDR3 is TGTGCCAGCAGCTTACCCGGTGGAGGGCGTAATTCACCCCTCCACTTT.

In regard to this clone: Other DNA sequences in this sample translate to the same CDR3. The CDR3 here is CASSSQGANTEAFF. The DNA of the CDR3 is TGCGCCAGCAGCTCCCAGGGTGCGAACACTGAAGCTTTCTTT. V is TRBV5-1 and J is TRBJ1-1, with D possibly TRBD1 on 5 matching bases. This CDR3 is 14 amino acids long. V dropped 3 bases and J dropped 1 base, with 10 bases sitting between them. Germline V gene lookup returns CDR1 SGHRS and CDR2 YFSETQ. Combining the CDR3 with reference TRBV5-1 and TRBJ1-1 gives the whole variable domain KAGVTQTPRYLIKTRGQQVTLSCSPISGHRSVSWYQQTPGQGLQFLFEYFSETQRNKGNFPGRFSGRQFSNSRSEMNVSTLELGDSALYLCASSSQGANTEAFFGQGTRLTVV.